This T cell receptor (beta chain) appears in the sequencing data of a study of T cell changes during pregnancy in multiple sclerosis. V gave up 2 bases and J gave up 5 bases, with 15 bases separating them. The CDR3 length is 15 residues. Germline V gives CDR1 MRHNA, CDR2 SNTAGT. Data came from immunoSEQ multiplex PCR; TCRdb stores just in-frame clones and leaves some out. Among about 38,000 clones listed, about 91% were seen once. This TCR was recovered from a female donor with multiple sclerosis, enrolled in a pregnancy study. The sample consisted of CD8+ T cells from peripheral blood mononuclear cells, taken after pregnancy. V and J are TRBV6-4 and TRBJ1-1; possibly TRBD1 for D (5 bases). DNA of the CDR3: TGTGCCAGCAGTGACGTGGCGTTGGGGCGAACTGAAGCTTTCTTT. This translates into CASSDVALGRTEAFF.